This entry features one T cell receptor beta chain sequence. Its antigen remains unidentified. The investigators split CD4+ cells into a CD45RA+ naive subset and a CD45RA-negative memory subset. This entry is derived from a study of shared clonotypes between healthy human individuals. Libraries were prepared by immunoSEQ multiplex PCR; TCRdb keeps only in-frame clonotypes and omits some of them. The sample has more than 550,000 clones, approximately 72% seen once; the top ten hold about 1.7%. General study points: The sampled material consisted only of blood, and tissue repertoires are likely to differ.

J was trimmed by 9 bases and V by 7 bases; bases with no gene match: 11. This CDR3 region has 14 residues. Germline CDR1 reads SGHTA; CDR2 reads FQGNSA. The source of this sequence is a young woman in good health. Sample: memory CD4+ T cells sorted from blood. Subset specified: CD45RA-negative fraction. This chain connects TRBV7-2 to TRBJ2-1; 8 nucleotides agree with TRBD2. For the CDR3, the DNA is TGTGCCAGCACCCGACGGGAGGGCCTCGGTGAGCAGTTCTTC. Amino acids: CASTRREGLGEQFF.